The clone carrying this TCR beta chain was picked up one time. The antigen remains undetermined. The data belong to a study of CD8 T cells in Susac syndrome. Study overall: Each patient with Susac syndrome, at the time of blood draw, was therapy-naive, on corticosteroids, or on intravenous immunoglobulin alone.

The CDR3 is 13 residues long. The ends were cut back, 4 bases at V and 5 bases at J, with 13 bases in the middle. The germline V gene encodes CDR1 SGHDT and CDR2 YYEEEE. Study observations and caveats: CD8+ clonal expansion in Susac was maximal in TEMRA cells and in active patients.

TCR beta sequences were obtained from blood CD8+ and CD4+ T cells. Random hexamers were used to reverse transcribe the RNA input (about 0.45 to 1 ug). By means of immunoSEQ multiplex PCR, TCR beta CDR3 spanning 54 Vbeta and 13 Jbeta underwent amplification. Using its own MiXCR run on the immunoSEQ multiplex PCR reads, TCRdb lists one record per CDR3 protein. This table has around 69,000 distinct CDR3 sequences, 85% to 95% appearing once. V gene TRBV5-6 combines with J gene TRBJ2-7; D gene ambiguous. The TCR originated in a human donor with Susac syndrome. Source material: CD8+ T cells from PBMCs. Here the CDR3 reads CASSPGLVHEQYF. CDR3 in DNA: TGTGCCAGCAGCCCTGGGTTGGTTCACGAGCAGTACTTC.